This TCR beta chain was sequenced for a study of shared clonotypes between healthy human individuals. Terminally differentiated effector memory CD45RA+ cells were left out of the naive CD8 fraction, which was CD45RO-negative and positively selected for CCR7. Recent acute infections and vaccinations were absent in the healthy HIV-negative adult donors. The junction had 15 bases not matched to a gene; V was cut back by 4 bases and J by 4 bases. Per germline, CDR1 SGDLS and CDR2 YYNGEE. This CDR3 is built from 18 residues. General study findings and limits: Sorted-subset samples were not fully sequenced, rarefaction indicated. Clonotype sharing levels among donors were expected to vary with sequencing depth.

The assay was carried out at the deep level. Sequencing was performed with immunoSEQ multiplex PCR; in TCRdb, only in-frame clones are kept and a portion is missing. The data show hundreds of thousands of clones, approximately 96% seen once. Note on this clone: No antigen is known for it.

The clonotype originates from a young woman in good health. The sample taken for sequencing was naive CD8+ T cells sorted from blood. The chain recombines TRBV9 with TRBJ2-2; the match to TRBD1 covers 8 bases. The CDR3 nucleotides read TGTGCCAGCAGCCCCTTTGACTGGGCAGGGGGCGGCACCGGGGAGCTGTTTTTT. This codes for CASSPFDWAGGGTGELFF. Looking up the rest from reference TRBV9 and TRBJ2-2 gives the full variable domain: DSGVTQTPKHLITATGQRVTLRCSPRSGDLSVYWYQQSLDQGLQFLIQYYNGEERAKGNILERFSAQQFPDLHSELNLSSLELGDSALYFCASSPFDWAGGGTGELFFGEGSRLTVL.